These T cell receptor beta chains were read from a single sample in a study of OX40 agonist ivuxolimab in advanced cancers. Profiling relied on immunoSEQ multiplex PCR, and the TCRdb table lists in-frame clones only, not all of them. This table has more than 45,000 clones, roughly nine tenths appearing once. Sequences were derived from CD4+ or CD8+ T cells sorted from blood, sampled in a trial of the OX40 agonist ivuxolimab. These receptors were obtained from an adult with an advanced solid tumor such as melanoma, head and neck, liver or kidney cancer. Each CDR3 is given with its conserved first and last residue. A D gene is named only where the DNA matches it firmly. A clone size is listed for some rows: how often the clone was seen (once, few, many), or a class if it is expanded.

clone_size: .
d_call: .
j_call: TRBJ1-5
v_call: TRBV27
cdr3_aa: CASSFTGSQPQHF
cdr3_nt: TGTGCCAGCAGTTTCACGGGGTCTCAGCCCCAGCATTTT

clone_size: medium-sized
d_call: TRBD2
j_call: TRBJ2-1
v_call: TRBV4-2
cdr3_aa: CASSQDGTSGYNEQFF
cdr3_nt: TGTGCCAGCAGCCAAGACGGGACTAGCGGCTACAATGAGCAGTTCTTC

clone_size: .
d_call: .
j_call: TRBJ1-1
v_call: TRBV7-3
cdr3_aa: CASSLVGAGEAFF
cdr3_nt: TGTGCCAGCAGCTTGGTGGGGGCTGGTGAAGCTTTCTTT

clone_size: .
d_call: .
j_call: TRBJ2-6
v_call: TRBV6-1
cdr3_aa: CASSEQGGANVLTF
cdr3_nt: TGTGCCAGCAGTGAACAGGGTGGGGCCAACGTCCTGACTTTC

clone_size: once
d_call: .
j_call: TRBJ2-2
v_call: TRBV6-5
cdr3_aa: CAARGTNGELFF
cdr3_nt: TGTGCCGCCCGGGGTACGAACGGGGAGCTGTTTTTT

clone_size: few
d_call: TRBD2
j_call: TRBJ2-1
v_call: TRBV11-3
cdr3_aa: CASSPGLAGGPVGSYNEQFF
cdr3_nt: TGTGCCAGCAGCCCGGGACTAGCGGGAGGGCCGGTAGGATCCTACAATGAGCAGTTCTTC

clone_size: .
d_call: .
j_call: TRBJ2-5
v_call: TRBV6-5
cdr3_aa: CASSYSPWGETQYF
cdr3_nt: TGTGCCAGCAGTTACTCCCCCTGGGGGGAGACCCAGTACTTC

clone_size: .
d_call: TRBD1
j_call: TRBJ1-1
v_call: TRBV19
cdr3_aa: CASSIRQGGTEAFF
cdr3_nt: TGTGCCAGTAGTATACGACAGGGCGGAACTGAAGCTTTCTTT

clone_size: few
d_call: .
j_call: TRBJ2-3
v_call: TRBV13
cdr3_aa: CASSSGDTQYF
cdr3_nt: TGTGCCAGCAGCTCGGGGGATACGCAGTATTTT

clone_size: .
d_call: TRBD2
j_call: TRBJ2-1
v_call: TRBV11-3
cdr3_aa: CASSPRAGALYNEQFF
cdr3_nt: TGTGCCAGCAGCCCCCGGGCGGGAGCACTCTACAATGAGCAGTTCTTC

clone_size: few
d_call: .
j_call: TRBJ1-1
v_call: TRBV4-2
cdr3_aa: CASSHPTKLEAFF
cdr3_nt: TGTGCCAGCAGCCATCCGACGAAGCTAGAAGCTTTCTTT

clone_size: .
d_call: TRBD2
j_call: TRBJ2-1
v_call: TRBV11-2
cdr3_aa: CASSADWRERLAGYNEQFF
cdr3_nt: TGTGCCAGCAGCGCTGATTGGCGGGAGAGATTAGCGGGCTACAATGAGCAGTTCTTC

clone_size: .
d_call: .
j_call: TRBJ2-7
v_call: TRBV21-1
cdr3_aa: CASSKGGGSAYEQYF
cdr3_nt: TGTGCCAGCAGCAAAGGGGGCGGGAGCGCCTACGAGCAGTACTTC